Sequencing of this T cell receptor beta chain was carried out in a study of Ad26.COV2.S vaccination and SARS-CoV-2 variants. Treatment noted: around 19 received Ad26.COV2.S at low or high dose, single or two shots; roughly 5 received placebo; per-sample allocation not given. Sampling was performed 63 days after the first vaccine or placebo injection. The CDR3 spans 14 residues. The V gene lost 2 bases and the J gene lost 5 bases, with 13 bases spanning the gap. Germline CDR1 KGHSH, CDR2 LQKENI. TCRdb keeps only in-frame clones here, not all; method: immunoSEQ multiplex PCR. Here the sample spans 300,000 to 350,000 clones, about 90% being singletons.

The chain links TRBV18 to TRBJ2-7; no clear D. The sequence was collected from a person aged 18-60 years who received the Ad26.COV2.S COVID-19 vaccine or a placebo. This specimen consisted of peripheral blood, obtained in a trial of Ad26.COV2.S vaccine versus placebo. In DNA form, the CDR3 reads TGTGCCAGCTCACCATTGGACCGTCCGCACGAGCAGTACTTC. Translation: CASSPLDRPHEQYF.